This record looks at one T cell receptor beta chain sequence and its context. Its antigen is still unknown. The data originate from a study of cytomegalovirus exposure and HLA in healthy donors. Both 60 Vbeta primers and 13 Jbeta primers went into the PCR. Repertoires were generated with immunoSEQ multiplex PCR, while TCRdb's copy carries only in-frame clones and drops some. The table includes about 88,000 clones, roughly three quarters detected once. Study-level results: One later analysis reportedly identified an Asian-associated ancestry cluster that showed fewer N-insertions than the roughly 720-donor mean.

V was cut by 2 bases and J by 6 bases, with 5 bases left in between. There are 12 residues in the CDR3. The V gene's germline CDR1 is SGHTA and CDR2 FQGNSA. The chain employs TRBV7-2 and TRBJ2-4; D gene unclear. This TCR came from a woman aged 40 to 50 in good health and CMV-seronegative. Sequenced material: PBMCs. CDR3 protein: CASSLNRNIQYF. The CDR3 DNA follows: TGTGCCAGCAGCTTAAATAGAAACATTCAGTACTTC.